This entry is about one TCR beta chain. No antigen is known for it. This specimen comes from a study of cytomegalovirus exposure and HLA in healthy donors. The PCR had 60 Vbeta and 13 Jbeta primers. Here immunoSEQ multiplex PCR was the method, and the copy in TCRdb shows in-frame clones only, minus some. In the table there are tens of thousands of clones, roughly 75% of which are singletons. Study-wide results and limits: The analysis excluded some indistinguishable V segments, including TRBV6-2 and TRBV6-3. In a later analysis, V- and J-gene trimming of beta chains associated with a DCLRE1C missense variant, replicated independently. Immune exposure was documented only through CMV serostatus.

Per the germline V gene, CDR1 is MNHEY and CDR2 is SMNVEV (reference sequence). V lost 7 bases to trimming and J lost 8 bases, with 20 bases between them. The CDR3 has 14 amino acids. This chain joins TRBV27 and TRBJ1-2, with a weak D call TRBD1 (5 bases). The TCR was taken from a male donor in good health and CMV-seronegative. The material sequenced was PBMCs. The CDR3 nucleotides are TGTGCCAGCACGAGGGTCGGAGGGGAGGGCGGCTACACCTTC. Its translation is CASTRVGGEGGYTF.